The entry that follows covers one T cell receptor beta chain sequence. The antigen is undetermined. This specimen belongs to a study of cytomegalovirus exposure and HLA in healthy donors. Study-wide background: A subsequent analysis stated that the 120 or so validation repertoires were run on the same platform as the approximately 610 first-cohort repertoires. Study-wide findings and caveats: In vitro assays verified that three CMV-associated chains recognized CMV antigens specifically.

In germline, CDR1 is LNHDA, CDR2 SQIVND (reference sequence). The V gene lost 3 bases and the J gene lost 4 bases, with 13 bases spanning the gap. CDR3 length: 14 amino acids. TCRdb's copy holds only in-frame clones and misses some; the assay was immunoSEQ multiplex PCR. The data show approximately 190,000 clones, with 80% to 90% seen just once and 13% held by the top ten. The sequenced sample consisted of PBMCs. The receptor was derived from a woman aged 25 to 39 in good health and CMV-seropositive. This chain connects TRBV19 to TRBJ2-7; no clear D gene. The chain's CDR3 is CASSMWATSYEQYF. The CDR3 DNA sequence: TGTGCCAGTAGTATGTGGGCAACCAGTTACGAGCAGTACTTC.